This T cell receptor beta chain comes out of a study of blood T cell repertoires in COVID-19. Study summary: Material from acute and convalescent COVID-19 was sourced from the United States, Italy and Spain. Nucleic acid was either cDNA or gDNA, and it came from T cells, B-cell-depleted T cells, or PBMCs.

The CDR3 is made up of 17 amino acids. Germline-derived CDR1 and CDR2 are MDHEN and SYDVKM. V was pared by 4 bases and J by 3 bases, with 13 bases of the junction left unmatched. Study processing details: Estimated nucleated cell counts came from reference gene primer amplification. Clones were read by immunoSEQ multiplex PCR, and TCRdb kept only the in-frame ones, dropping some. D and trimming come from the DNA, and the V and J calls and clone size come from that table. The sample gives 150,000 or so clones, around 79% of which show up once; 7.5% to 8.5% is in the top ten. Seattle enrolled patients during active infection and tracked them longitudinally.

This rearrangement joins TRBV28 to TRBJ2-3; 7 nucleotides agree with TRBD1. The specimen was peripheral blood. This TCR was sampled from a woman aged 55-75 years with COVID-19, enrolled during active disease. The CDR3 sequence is CASSSYLRQGRTDTQYF. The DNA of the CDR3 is TGTGCCAGCAGTTCGTACCTCAGACAGGGTCGGACAGATACGCAGTATTTT.